The 15 T cell receptor beta chains reported below all come from one sample, sequenced in a study of T cell responses to AZD1222 COVID-19 vaccine. Assay: immunoSEQ multiplex PCR; the TCRdb copy retains only in-frame clones and omits some. The sample has some 150,000 clones; about 87% are singletons. This sample comprised peripheral blood, obtained on day 0 of AZD1222 vaccination. The receptors were sampled from an adult in good health.

The chain links TRBV6-2 or TRBV6-3 to TRBJ2-7; no clear D. In germline, CDR1 is MNHEY, CDR2 SVGEGT. V lost 1 base, J lost 3 bases, and 16 bases lay in between. The CDR3 loop spans 16 amino acids. The CDR3 bases are TGTGCCAGCAGTTACTACGGGCTAGAGCAAGGCTACGAGCAGTACTTC. Amino acid sequence: CASSYYGLEQGYEQYF.

The gene calls are TRBV6-2 or TRBV6-3 and TRBJ1-2; tentatively, D is TRBD1 (5 bases). Trimming removed 2 bases from V and 8 bases from J, with 12 bases in between. This CDR3 contains 13 residues. The germline V gene has CDR1 MNHEY and CDR2 SVGEGT. The chain's CDR3 is CASSYEGVRGYTF. The CDR3 DNA reads TGTGCCAGCAGTTACGAAGGGGTGAGAGGCTACACCTTC.

DNA of the CDR3: TGTGCCAGCAGCCCTTCAGGCAACTATGGCTACACCTTC. It is translated as CASSPSGNYGYTF. The V gene is TRBV11-2, the J gene TRBJ1-2; D remains unclear. Deletions cut 5 bases from V and 2 bases from J, with 9 bases between. The CDR3 extends over 13 amino acids. Looked up from germline, CDR1 is SGHAT and CDR2 is FQNNGV.

The chain joins TRBV2 to TRBJ2-3; 7 bases fit TRBD1. Unmatched junction bases numbered 14, after V lost 6 bases and J lost 5 bases. Germline V gene data show CDR1 as SNHLY and CDR2 as FYNNEI. There are 16 residues in the CDR3. CDR3 sequence (DNA): TGTGCCAGCAGAGGTCCCACAGGGGAGAGGGTAGATACGCAGTATTTT. It is translated as CASRGPTGERVDTQYF. Together with reference TRBV2 and TRBJ2-3, the CDR3 gives the full variable domain: EPEVTQTPSHQVTQMGQEVILRCVPISNHLYFYWYRQILGQKVEFLVSFYNNEISEKSEIFDDQFSVERPDGSNFTLKIRSTKLEDSAMYFCASRGPTGERVDTQYFGPGTRLTVL.

V gene TRBV29-1 combines with J gene TRBJ2-1; maybe TRBD2 (5 bases). Germline loops: CDR1 SQVTM, CDR2 ANQGSEA. This CDR3 has 13 residues. CDR3 region: CSVGAGVYNEQFF. CDR3 nucleotide sequence: TGCAGTGTGGGCGCGGGCGTATACAATGAGCAGTTCTTC.

The rearrangement uses TRBV11-1 and TRBJ1-5; TRBD1 might be the D (5 bases). The CDR3 contains 13 residues. V lost 2 bases and J 6 bases, leaving 8 bases between the germline ends. Germline CDR1 is SGHAT and CDR2 is FQDESV (reference sequence). DNA of the CDR3: TGTGCCAGCAGCTTACAGGGCGGTCAGCCCCAGCATTTT. This translates into CASSLQGGQPQHF.

The chain recombines TRBV6-1 with TRBJ1-5; TRBD1 aligns across 7 bases. The CDR3 has 14 residues. Germline lookup yields CDR1 MNHNS and CDR2 SASEGT. V shed 3 bases, J shed 4 bases, and the junction held 3 bases outside the gene matches. CDR3 sequence: CASSDQGGNQPQHF. The CDR3 region has the DNA TGTGCCAGCAGTGATCAGGGGGGAAATCAGCCCCAGCATTTT.

The chain employs TRBV30 and TRBJ1-4, with TRBD1 matching over 8 bases. V was pared by 3 bases and J by 7 bases, with 1 base of the junction left unmatched. The CDR3 has 12 residues. CDR1 GTSNPN and CDR2 SVGIG come from the germline V gene (reference sequence). The CDR3 here is CAWRTGVEKLFF. CDR3 nucleotide sequence: TGTGCCTGGAGGACAGGGGTTGAAAAACTGTTTTTT.

The V gene is TRBV9, the J gene TRBJ1-2, with TRBD1 identical over 9 bases. J lost 5 bases, V lost 4 bases, and 6 bases had no gene match. The length of the CDR3 is 14 residues. Germline CDR1 reads SGDLS; CDR2 reads YYNGEE. The DNA of the CDR3 is TGTGCCAGCAGCCCCGGGACAGGGATATATGGCTACACCTTC. Translating gives CASSPGTGIYGYTF.

The rearrangement links TRBV7-8 to TRBJ1-3, with a possible D match to TRBD1 (5 bases). The CDR3 is made up of 14 amino acids. The V and J ends lost 5 bases and 1 base respectively, with 9 bases between them. Per the germline V gene, CDR1 is SGHVS and CDR2 is FQNEAQ. As DNA, the CDR3 is TGTGCCAGCAGCCTCGCAGGGTCTGGAAACACCATATATTTT. Translation: CASSLAGSGNTIYF.

The chain couples TRBV9 to TRBJ1-3; D remains ambiguous. V shed 3 bases and J shed 7 bases, with 14 bases lying between them. The germline V gene encodes CDR1 SGDLS and CDR2 YYNGEE. The CDR3 extends over 14 amino acids. CDR3 DNA sequence: TGTGCCAGCAGCGAGGCCTGGCAGAGGAACACCATATATTTT. This sequence encodes CASSEAWQRNTIYF.

This clone was recorded only once. This sequence joins TRBV11-3 and TRBJ2-3; D may be TRBD1 or TRBD2 (5 bases each). The CDR3 totals 16 residues. Germline V gives CDR1 SGHNT, CDR2 YENEEA. V dropped 5 bases and J dropped 0 bases, with 15 bases sitting between them. CDR3 nucleotides: TGTGCCAGCAGCCCATCCCGGGACCGTAGCACAGATACGCAGTATTTT. Protein: CASSPSRDRSTDTQYF.

This clone was recorded a few times. The chain joins TRBV9 to TRBJ1-1, with D possibly matching TRBD1 (5 bases). The CDR3 is 14 amino acids. The germline gives CDR1 SGDLS, CDR2 YYNGEE. Trimming took off 0 bases at V and 5 bases at J, with 11 bases between the two ends. In nucleotides, the CDR3 is TGTGCCAGCAGCGTAGCCAGTTGGGGGACTGAAGCTTTCTTT. It encodes CASSVASWGTEAFF.

This clone has only one observation. The chain uses TRBV7-2 and TRBJ2-5, with 10 bases lining up with TRBD1. After removal of 3 bases from V and 5 bases from J, the junction contained 3 bases not matched to a gene. This CDR3 contains 14 residues. CDR1 SGHTA and CDR2 FQGNSA come from the germline V gene. Here the CDR3 reads CASSFDRGPETQYF. CDR3 bases: TGTGCCAGCAGCTTCGACAGGGGGCCGGAGACCCAGTACTTC. The entire variable domain, with the rest obtained from reference TRBV7-2 and TRBJ2-5, is as follows: GAGVSQSPSNKVTEKGKDVELRCDPISGHTALYWYRQSLGQGLEFLIYFQGNSAPDKSGLPSDRFSAERTGGSVSTLTIQRTQQEDSAVYLCASSFDRGPETQYFGPGTRLLVL.

The chain recombines TRBV9 with TRBJ1-1; the D gene is possibly TRBD1 (6 bases). This CDR3 comprises 14 residues. V lost 3 bases and J 0 bases, leaving 9 bases between the germline ends. Germline V gives CDR1 SGDLS, CDR2 YYNGEE. CDR3 amino acids: CASSAGGLNTEAFF. CDR3 DNA sequence: TGTGCCAGCAGCGCGGGGGGCCTGAACACTGAAGCTTTCTTT.